This TCR beta chain was obtained from a study of T cells in Graves' hyperthyroidism and ophthalmopathy. Study context: Upon initial diagnosis and before any treatment, peripheral blood was collected. Findings and limits, study-wide: Blood also showed most of the thyroid clonotypes that were expanded above 0.001.

It was RNA transcripts that yielded the amplified TCR beta CDR3 regions. The primer set for the first-round RT-PCR of the TCR CDR3 was HTBI. TCRdb processed the multiplex PCR reads anew with MiXCR; each CDR3 protein has one entry. Of about 350,000 distinct CDR3 sequences detected, about 15% appear once; the ten largest clones hold 20% to 25%. Those patients with uncontrolled infection, other autoimmune disease, pregnancy or lactation were excluded. This clonotype was found many times. The antigen remains unidentified. The receptor was derived from a woman aged 30 to 39 with Graves' hyperthyroidism. Sequences were obtained from blood.

In DNA form, the CDR3 reads TGTGCCAGCAGGACAGCCTCGCCTAGCAGGTACAATGAGCAGTTCTTC. Translated: CASRTASPSRYNEQFF. V and J are TRBV28 and TRBJ2-1; D possibly uses TRBD1 or TRBD2 (5 bases each). Germline V lookup: CDR1 MDHEN, CDR2 SYDVKM. The CDR3 is 16 amino acids. Trimming left V 6 bases short and J 4 bases short, with 19 bases between. The complete variable domain, with remaining parts taken from reference TRBV28 and TRBJ2-1, reads DVKVTQSSRYLVKRTGEKVFLECVQDMDHENMFWYRQDPGLGLRLIYFSYDVKMKEKGDIPEGYSVSREKKERFSLILESASTNQTSMYLCASRTASPSRYNEQFFGPGTRLTVL.